This passage covers 11 T cell receptor beta chains from one sample sequenced in a study of blood T cell repertoires in COVID-19. Sequencing was performed with immunoSEQ multiplex PCR; in TCRdb, only in-frame clones are kept and a portion is missing. This sample has about 73,000 clones, with around four fifths found just once. Sequenced sample: peripheral blood. Source of these receptors: a man aged 50 to 59 with active COVID-19.

The CDR3 loop is CASSHGDNQPQHF. In DNA form, the CDR3 reads TGTGCCAGCAGCCATGGAGACAATCAGCCCCAGCATTTT. The chain links TRBV3-1 (or the pseudogene TRBV3-2) to TRBJ1-5; D gene unclear. In germline, CDR1 is LGHDT, CDR2 YNNKEL (reference sequence). V was shortened by 3 bases and J by 3 bases, with 6 bases between the two germline ends. This CDR3 region has 13 residues.

This clone came up once. V is TRBV13 and J is TRBJ1-1; 8 bases are shared with TRBD1. This CDR3 spans 16 amino acids. After removal of 1 base from V and 0 bases from J, the junction contained 4 bases not matched to a gene. The germline CDR1 and CDR2 sequences are PRHDT and FYEKMQ (reference sequence). CDR3 DNA: TGTGCCAGCAGCTTAGCAGGGGGCGGAGTGAACACTGAAGCTTTCTTT. Protein product: CASSLAGGGVNTEAFF.

V usage is TRBV19 and J usage is TRBJ1-4; 9 bases are a match to TRBD1. The trim removed 2 bases at V and 3 bases at J, leaving 4 bases unmatched. The CDR3 extends over 16 amino acids. From germline, CDR1 is LNHDA and CDR2 SQIVND (reference sequence). The chain's CDR3 is CASSIRTGVPNEKLFF. The CDR3 coding sequence is TGTGCCAGTAGTATACGGACAGGGGTGCCTAATGAAAAACTGTTTTTT.

DNA of the CDR3: TGTGCCAGCAGCCCGGGGAGTGAGCAGTTCTTC. This sequence encodes CASSPGSEQFF. V and J are TRBV9 and TRBJ2-1; a possible D gene is TRBD2 (5 bases). The CDR3 consists of 11 residues. Germline V CDR1 and CDR2: SGDLS, YYNGEE. Deletions cut 4 bases from V and 9 bases from J, with 8 bases between.

The rearrangement uses TRBV3-1 (or the pseudogene TRBV3-2) and TRBJ2-3; 10 bases map to TRBD2. CDR3 length: 16 amino acids. J gave up 4 bases and V 4 bases, and 8 bases lay outside the gene matches. CDR1 and CDR2 from the germline V gene are LGHDT and YNNKEL (reference sequence). Written as DNA, the CDR3 is TGTGCCAGCAGCCCCGGACTAGCGGCCCCCCCAGATACGCAGTATTTT. As protein: CASSPGLAAPPDTQYF.

The chain has TRBV5-1 and TRBJ2-2, with 8 bases that match TRBD2. The length of the CDR3 is 18 residues. Germline-derived CDR1 and CDR2 are SGHRS and YFSETQ. The trim removed 1 base at V and 5 bases at J, leaving 13 bases unmatched. The CDR3 coding sequence is TGCGCCAGCAGCTTGCCGGGGGGGGTCCGCCAGGGGACCGGGGAGCTGTTTTTT. Translating it yields CASSLPGGVRQGTGELFF.

The chain uses TRBV6-2 or TRBV6-3 and TRBJ1-2, with TRBD1 as a possible D gene (5 bases). Germline V gene sequence: CDR1 MNHEY, CDR2 SVGEGT. V lost 2 bases and J 0 bases, leaving 10 bases between the germline ends. There are 15 residues in the CDR3. CDR3: CASSYRGSANYGYTF. CDR3 DNA: TGTGCCAGCAGTTACAGGGGCAGTGCTAACTATGGCTACACCTTC.

This clone was detected a few times. The chain joins TRBV11-2 to TRBJ2-3; 8 nucleotides match TRBD2. V dropped 6 bases and J dropped 1; count of bases not matched to a gene: 6. The CDR3 is 15 amino acids. Germline lookup yields CDR1 SGHAT and CDR2 FQNNGV. The CDR3 region is CASREKRGRTDTQYF. The CDR3 DNA sequence: TGTGCCAGCAGAGAGAAGCGGGGGCGCACAGATACGCAGTATTTT.

The genes are TRBV10-3 and TRBJ2-1, with 9 bases matching TRBD2. With V trimmed by 7 bases and J by 7 bases, 5 bases remained unmatched. Germline CDR1 is ENHRY and CDR2 is SYGVKD. There are 13 residues in the CDR3. CDR3 in DNA: TGTGCCATCAATGCGGGGGGGTTGAATGAGCAGTTCTTC. The encoded protein is CAINAGGLNEQFF.

The chain employs TRBV5-4 and TRBJ2-7, with 9 bases aligning to TRBD2. Trimming cost V 0 bases and J 0 bases; bases outside gene matches: 4. Germline V gene lookup returns CDR1 SGHNT and CDR2 YYREEE (reference sequence). The CDR3 spans 16 residues. This CDR3 is CASSLVGAGGSYEQYF. CDR3 DNA sequence: TGTGCCAGCAGCTTGGTGGGAGCGGGGGGCTCCTACGAGCAGTACTTC.

In its sample, this clone was seen once. The rearrangement links TRBV11-3 to TRBJ2-3, with 7 bases that match TRBD1. This CDR3 comprises 14 residues. Germline V CDR1 and CDR2: SGHNT, YENEEA. The V gene end was trimmed by 5 bases and the J gene end by 1 base; junction bases not matched to a gene: 3. The CDR3 loop is CASSRDRGTDTQYF. The DNA for the CDR3 is TGTGCCAGCAGCCGGGACAGAGGCACAGATACGCAGTATTTT.